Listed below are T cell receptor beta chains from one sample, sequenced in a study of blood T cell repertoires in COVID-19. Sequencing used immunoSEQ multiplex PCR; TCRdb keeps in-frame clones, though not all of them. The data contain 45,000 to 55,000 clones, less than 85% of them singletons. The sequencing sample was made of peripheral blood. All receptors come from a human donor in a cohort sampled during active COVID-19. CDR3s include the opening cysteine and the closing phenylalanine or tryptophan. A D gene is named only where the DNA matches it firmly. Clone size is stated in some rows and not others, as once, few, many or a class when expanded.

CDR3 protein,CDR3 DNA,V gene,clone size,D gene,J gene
CASSTGRISGGEETQYF,TGTGCCAGCAGCACTGGGAGGATTAGCGGGGGGGAAGAGACCCAGTACTTC,TRBV3-1/TRBV3-2,NA,TRBD2,TRBJ2-5
CASSSETGGGYTF,TGCGCCAGCAGCTCCGAGACGGGGGGTGGCTACACCTTC,TRBV4-3,NA,NA,TRBJ1-2
CASSLATNPGRGEQYF,TGTGCCAGCAGCTTAGCGACGAACCCCGGGAGGGGCGAGCAGTACTTC,TRBV7-2,NA,TRBD2,TRBJ2-7
CASSYSPEPTNYGYTF,TGTGCCAGCAGTTACTCGCCGGAGCCTACTAACTATGGCTACACCTTC,TRBV6-5,few,NA,TRBJ1-2
CASRTAPYEQYF,TGTGCCAGCAGAACAGCCCCCTACGAGCAGTACTTC,TRBV28,NA,NA,TRBJ2-7
CASSRARGRKEQETQYF,TGTGCCAGCAGCCGAGCGCGAGGCCGCAAAGAGCAAGAGACCCAGTACTTC,TRBV14,NA,NA,TRBJ2-5
CASSYSNFLAETQYF,TGTGCCAGCAGTTACTCGAATTTCCTGGCAGAGACCCAGTACTTC,TRBV6-2/TRBV6-3,NA,NA,TRBJ2-5
CASSRDNRGLGNEQFF,TGTGCCAGCAGCCGCGATAATAGGGGGCTGGGCAATGAGCAGTTCTTC,TRBV9,NA,TRBD1,TRBJ2-1
CASSRETGVDGYTF,TGTGCCAGCTCGCGCGAGACAGGGGTTGATGGCTACACCTTC,TRBV18,NA,TRBD1,TRBJ1-2
CASSPWTGETQYF,TGTGCCAGCAGTCCCTGGACAGGGGAGACCCAGTACTTC,TRBV12-3/TRBV12-4,NA,TRBD1,TRBJ2-5
CASQTEMARSYF,TGTGCAAGCCAGACAGAGATGGCGCGGTCGTATTTT,TRBV2,NA,NA,TRBJ1-3
CAWSGVAGEVGTQYF,TGTGCCTGGAGTGGGGTAGCGGGGGAAGTAGGGACCCAGTACTTC,TRBV30,NA,TRBD2,TRBJ2-5
CASSYKRGDTQYF,TGTGCCAGCAGCTACAAACGGGGGGATACGCAGTATTTT,TRBV5-6,NA,NA,TRBJ2-3
CASSPFSSGDRSEAFF,TGTGCCAGCAGCCCATTTTCTTCAGGGGATCGGTCTGAAGCTTTCTTT,TRBV7-2,NA,NA,TRBJ1-1
CASSYGGSGGGDTQYF,TGTGCCAGCAGTTACGGCGGTAGCGGGGGAGGGGATACGCAGTATTTT,TRBV6-2/TRBV6-3,NA,TRBD2,TRBJ2-3
CASSFSGARSSGSPLHF,TGCGCCAGCAGCTTCTCAGGGGCGCGGAGCAGCGGTTCACCCCTCCACTTT,TRBV5-1,once,NA,TRBJ1-6
CASSVLAGSNTGELFF,TGTGCCAGCAGTGTCCTAGCGGGGTCGAACACCGGGGAGCTGTTTTTT,TRBV25-1,NA,TRBD2,TRBJ2-2